This TCR beta chain was recorded in a study of blood T cell repertoires in COVID-19. Background on the study: Both acute and convalescent COVID-19 samples were obtained from the United States, Italy and Spain.

Sequenced by immunoSEQ multiplex PCR; TCRdb stores in-frame clones only, minus some. The sample contains about 160,000 clones, 90% of which appear only once. The receptor comes from a man aged 50-59 years with acute or convalescent COVID-19. The specimen was peripheral blood.

CDR3 protein: CASSPQVDRGSGNTIYF. In DNA, the CDR3 is TGTGCCAGCAGCCCCCAGGTGGACAGAGGTTCTGGAAACACCATATATTTT. V and J are TRBV5-4 and TRBJ1-3; maybe TRBD1 (6 bases). The ends were cut back, 4 bases at V and 1 base at J, with 18 bases in the middle. Germline loops: CDR1 SGHNT, CDR2 YYREEE (reference sequence). CDR3 length: 17 residues.